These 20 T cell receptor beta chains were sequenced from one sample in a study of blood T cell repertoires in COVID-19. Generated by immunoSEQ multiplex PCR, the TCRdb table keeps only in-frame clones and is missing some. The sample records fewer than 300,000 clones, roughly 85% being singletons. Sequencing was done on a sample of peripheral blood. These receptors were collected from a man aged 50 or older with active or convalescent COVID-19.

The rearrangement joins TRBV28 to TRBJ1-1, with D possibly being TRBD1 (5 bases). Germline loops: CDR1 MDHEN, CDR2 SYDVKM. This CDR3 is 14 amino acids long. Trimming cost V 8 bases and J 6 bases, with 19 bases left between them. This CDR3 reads CASWDPGVGAEAFF. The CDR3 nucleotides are TGTGCCAGCTGGGACCCGGGGGTAGGCGCTGAAGCTTTCTTT. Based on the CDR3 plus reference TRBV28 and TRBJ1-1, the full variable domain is DVKVTQSSRYLVKRTGEKVFLECVQDMDHENMFWYRQDPGLGLRLIYFSYDVKMKEKGDIPEGYSVSREKKERFSLILESASTNQTSMYLCASWDPGVGAEAFFGQGTRLTVV.

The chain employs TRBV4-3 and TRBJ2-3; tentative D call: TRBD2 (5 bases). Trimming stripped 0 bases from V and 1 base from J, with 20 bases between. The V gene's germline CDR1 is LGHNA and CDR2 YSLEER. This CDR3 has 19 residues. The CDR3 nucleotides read TGCGCCAGCAGCCAAGAGGTACCGGGAACTTCCTCTCGCACAGATACGCAGTATTTT. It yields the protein CASSQEVPGTSSRTDTQYF.

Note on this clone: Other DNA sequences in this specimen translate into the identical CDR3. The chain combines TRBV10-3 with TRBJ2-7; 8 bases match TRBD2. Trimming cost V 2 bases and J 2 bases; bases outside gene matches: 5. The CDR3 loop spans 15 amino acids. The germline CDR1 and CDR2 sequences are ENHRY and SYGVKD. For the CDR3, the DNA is TGTGCCATCAGTGAGGGCCTAGCGGGCCCCTACGAGCAGTACTTC. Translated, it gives CAISEGLAGPYEQYF.

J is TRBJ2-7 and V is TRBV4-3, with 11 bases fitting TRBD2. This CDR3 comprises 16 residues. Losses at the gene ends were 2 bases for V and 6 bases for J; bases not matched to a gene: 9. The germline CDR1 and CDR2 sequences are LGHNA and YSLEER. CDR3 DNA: TGCGCCAGCAGCCAAAGCCCCACTAGCGGGGGCCTCGAGCAGTACTTC. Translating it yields CASSQSPTSGGLEQYF.

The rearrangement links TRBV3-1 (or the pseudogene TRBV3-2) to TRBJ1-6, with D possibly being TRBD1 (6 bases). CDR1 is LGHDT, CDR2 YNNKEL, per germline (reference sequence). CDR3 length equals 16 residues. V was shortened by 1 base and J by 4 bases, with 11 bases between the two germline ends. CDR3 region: CASSQAGQLYNSPLHF. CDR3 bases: TGTGCCAGCAGCCAAGCAGGACAGCTTTATAATTCACCCCTCCACTTT.

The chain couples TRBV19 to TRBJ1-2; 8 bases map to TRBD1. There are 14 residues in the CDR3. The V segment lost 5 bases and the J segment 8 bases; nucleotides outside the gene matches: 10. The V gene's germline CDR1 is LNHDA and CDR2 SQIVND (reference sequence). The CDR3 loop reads CASSWGQATGGYTF. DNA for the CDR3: TGTGCCAGTAGTTGGGGACAGGCCACTGGAGGCTACACCTTC. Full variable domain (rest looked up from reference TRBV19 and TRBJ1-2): DGGITQSPKYLFRKEGQNVTLSCEQNLNHDAMYWYRQDPGQGLRLIYYSQIVNDFQKGDIAEGYSVSREKKESFPLTVTSAQKNPTAFYLCASSWGQATGGYTFGSGTRLTVV.

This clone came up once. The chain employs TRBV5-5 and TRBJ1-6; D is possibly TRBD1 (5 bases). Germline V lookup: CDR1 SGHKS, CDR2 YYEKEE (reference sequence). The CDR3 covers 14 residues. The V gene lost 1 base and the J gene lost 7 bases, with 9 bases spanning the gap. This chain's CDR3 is CASSLLDINSPLHF. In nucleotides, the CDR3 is TGTGCCAGCAGCTTGCTGGACATCAATTCACCCCTCCACTTT.

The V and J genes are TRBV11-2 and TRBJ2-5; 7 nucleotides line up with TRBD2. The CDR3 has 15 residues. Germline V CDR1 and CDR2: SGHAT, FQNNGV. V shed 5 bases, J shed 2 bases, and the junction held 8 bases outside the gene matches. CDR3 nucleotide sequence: TGTGCCAGCAGCCCCCACCTAGCGGAACAAGAGACCCAGTACTTC. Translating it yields CASSPHLAEQETQYF.

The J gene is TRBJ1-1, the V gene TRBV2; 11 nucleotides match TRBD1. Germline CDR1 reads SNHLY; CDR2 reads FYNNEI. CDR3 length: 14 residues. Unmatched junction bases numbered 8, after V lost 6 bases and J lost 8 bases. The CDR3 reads CASRDPGQGVEAFF. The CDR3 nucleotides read TGTGCCAGCAGAGATCCGGGACAGGGGGTAGAAGCTTTCTTT.

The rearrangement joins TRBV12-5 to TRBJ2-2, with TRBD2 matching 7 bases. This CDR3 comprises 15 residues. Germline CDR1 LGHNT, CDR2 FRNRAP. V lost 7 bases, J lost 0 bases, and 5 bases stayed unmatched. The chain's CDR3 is CASARRGTNTGELFF. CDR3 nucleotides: TGTGCTAGTGCCCGGCGGGGGACGAACACCGGGGAGCTGTTTTTT.

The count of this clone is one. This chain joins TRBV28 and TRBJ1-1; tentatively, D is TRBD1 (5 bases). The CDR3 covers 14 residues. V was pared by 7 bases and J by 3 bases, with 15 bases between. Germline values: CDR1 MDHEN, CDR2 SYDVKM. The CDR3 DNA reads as TGTGCCAGCATTCCTGCGGGGGGGGACACTGAAGCTTTCTTT. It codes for CASIPAGGDTEAFF.

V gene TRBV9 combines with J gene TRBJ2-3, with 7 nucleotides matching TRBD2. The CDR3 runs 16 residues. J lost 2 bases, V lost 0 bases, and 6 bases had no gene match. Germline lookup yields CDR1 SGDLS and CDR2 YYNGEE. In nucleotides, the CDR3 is TGTGCCAGCAGCGTAGCCCCTAGCGGAGCCACAGATACGCAGTATTTT. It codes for CASSVAPSGATDTQYF.

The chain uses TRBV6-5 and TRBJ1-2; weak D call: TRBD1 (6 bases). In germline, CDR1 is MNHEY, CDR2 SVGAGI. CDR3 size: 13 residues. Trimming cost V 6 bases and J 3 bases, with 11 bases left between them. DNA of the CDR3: TGTGCCAGCAGATCATCAGGGGACTATGGCTACACCTTC. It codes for CASRSSGDYGYTF.

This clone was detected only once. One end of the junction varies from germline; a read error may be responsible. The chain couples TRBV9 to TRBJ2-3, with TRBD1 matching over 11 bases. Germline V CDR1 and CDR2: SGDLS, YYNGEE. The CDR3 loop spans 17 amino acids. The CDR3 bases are TGTGCCAGCAGCGTAGGGACAGGGGGCCCTAGCACAGATACGCTGTATTTT. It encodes CASSVGTGGPSTDTLYF. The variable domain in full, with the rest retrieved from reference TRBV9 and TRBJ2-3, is DSGVTQTPKHLITATGQRVTLRCSPRSGDLSVYWYQQSLDQGLQFLIQYYNGEERAKGNILERFSAQQFPDLHSELNLSSLELGDSALYFCASSVGTGGPSTDTLYFGPGTRLTVL.

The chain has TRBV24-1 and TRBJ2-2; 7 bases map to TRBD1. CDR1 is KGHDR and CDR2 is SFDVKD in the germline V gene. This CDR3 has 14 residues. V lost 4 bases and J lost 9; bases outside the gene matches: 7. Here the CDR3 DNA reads TGTGCCACCAGTGACCCGACAGGGAAGAGGGAGCTGTTTTTT. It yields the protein CATSDPTGKRELFF.

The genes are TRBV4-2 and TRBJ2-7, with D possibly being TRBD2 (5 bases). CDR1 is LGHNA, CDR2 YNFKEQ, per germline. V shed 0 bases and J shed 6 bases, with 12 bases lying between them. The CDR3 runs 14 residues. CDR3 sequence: CASSQENGNLEQYF. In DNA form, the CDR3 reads TGTGCCAGCAGCCAAGAAAACGGGAATCTCGAGCAGTACTTC.

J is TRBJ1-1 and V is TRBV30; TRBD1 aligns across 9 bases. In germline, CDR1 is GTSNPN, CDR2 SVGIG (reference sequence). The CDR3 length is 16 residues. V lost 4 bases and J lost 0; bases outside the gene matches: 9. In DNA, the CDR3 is TGTGCCTGGAAACAGGGGGCTAGGAGGATGAACACTGAAGCTTTCTTT. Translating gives CAWKQGARRMNTEAFF. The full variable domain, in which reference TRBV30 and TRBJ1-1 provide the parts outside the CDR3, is SQTIHQWPATLVQPVGSPLSLECTVEGTSNPNLYWYRQAAGRGLQLLFYSVGIGQISSEVPQNLSASRPQDRQFILSSKKLLLSDSGFYLCAWKQGARRMNTEAFFGQGTRLTVV.

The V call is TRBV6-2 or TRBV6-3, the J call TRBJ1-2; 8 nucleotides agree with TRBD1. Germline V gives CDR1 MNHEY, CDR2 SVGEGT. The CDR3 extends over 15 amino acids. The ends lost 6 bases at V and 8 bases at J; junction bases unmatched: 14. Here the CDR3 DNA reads TGTGCCAGCAGGCCTACTGGCGGACAGGGTAAAGGCTACACCTTC. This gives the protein CASRPTGGQGKGYTF.

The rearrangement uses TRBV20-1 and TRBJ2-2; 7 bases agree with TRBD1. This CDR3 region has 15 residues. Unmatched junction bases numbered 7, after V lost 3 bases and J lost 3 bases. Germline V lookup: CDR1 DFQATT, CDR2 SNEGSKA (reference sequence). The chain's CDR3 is CSASSRGSHTGELFF. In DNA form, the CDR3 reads TGCAGTGCTAGTAGCAGGGGGTCTCACACCGGGGAGCTGTTTTTT.

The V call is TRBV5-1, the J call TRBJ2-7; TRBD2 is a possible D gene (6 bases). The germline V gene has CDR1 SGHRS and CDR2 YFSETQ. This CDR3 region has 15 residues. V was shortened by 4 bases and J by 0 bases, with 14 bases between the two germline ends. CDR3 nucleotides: TGCGCCAGCAGCCGCGACGCGGGGAGCTCCTACGAGCAGTACTTC. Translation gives CASSRDAGSSYEQYF.